The 6 T cell receptor beta chains listed next were all sequenced from one sample in a study of blood T cell repertoires in COVID-19. The assay was immunoSEQ multiplex PCR, and TCRdb's table has in-frame clones only and misses some. The sample records about 220,000 clones, approximately 86% being singletons. Sequencing used peripheral blood. Receptors were obtained from a woman of 80 years or more with acute or convalescent COVID-19.

This chain connects TRBV29-1 to TRBJ1-1; 10 bases agree with TRBD1. The CDR3 sequence is 13 residues long. Germline V CDR1 and CDR2: SQVTM, ANQGSEA. V lost 7 bases and J lost 5; bases outside the gene matches: 7. CDR3 residues: CSADRGSRTEAFF. The DNA for the CDR3 is TGCAGCGCGGACAGGGGGTCACGAACTGAAGCTTTCTTT.

With regard to this clone: The same CDR3 also results from other DNA sequences found in this sample. The chain uses TRBV19 and TRBJ1-1, with 7 bases fitting TRBD1. V lost 5 bases and J lost 2; bases outside the gene matches: 2. The CDR3 covers 13 residues. Germline loops: CDR1 LNHDA, CDR2 SQIVND (reference sequence). CDR3 DNA sequence: TGTGCCAGTAGTGGGACAGTTAACACTGAAGCTTTCTTT. It is translated as CASSGTVNTEAFF.

The gene calls are TRBV6-6 and TRBJ1-4; TRBD1 agrees at 8 bases. The J segment lost 16 bases and the V segment lost 4 bases, leaving 20 bases of the junction unmatched. CDR3 length: 16 residues. Germline V gene lookup returns CDR1 MNHNY and CDR2 SVGAGI (reference sequence). This CDR3 reads CASSSLGPQGQDPTFF. The CDR3, as DNA: TGTGCCAGCAGTTCCCTTGGCCCACAGGGACAGGACCCCACGTTTTTT.

V usage is TRBV2 and J usage is TRBJ2-2; TRBD2 aligns across 8 bases. CDR1 and CDR2 from the germline V gene are SNHLY and FYNNEI. This CDR3 is 16 amino acids long. Losses at the gene ends were 6 bases for V and 5 bases for J; bases not matched to a gene: 11. Written as DNA, the CDR3 is TGTGCCAGCAGCGCCCCCGGGGGGGCAAGGACCGGGGAGCTGTTTTTT. As protein: CASSAPGGARTGELFF.

The chain employs TRBV28 and TRBJ1-5; D is unresolved. Germline V gives CDR1 MDHEN, CDR2 SYDVKM. V was clipped by 2 bases and J by 3 bases, with 8 bases between them. The CDR3 loop spans 14 amino acids. The CDR3 DNA is TGTGCCAGCAGTTTACAGGTTCTCAATCAGCCCCAGCATTTT. The encoded protein is CASSLQVLNQPQHF.

The rearrangement links TRBV7-9 to TRBJ2-3; 7 nucleotides agree with TRBD1. The V gene's germline CDR1 is SEHNR and CDR2 FQNEAQ (reference sequence). The CDR3 is 13 amino acids. Trimming cost V 11 bases and J 3 bases; bases outside gene matches: 8. CDR3: CAGDRVSTDTQYF. The CDR3 DNA is TGTGCCGGAGACAGGGTTTCAACAGATACGCAGTATTTT.